Listed below are T cell receptor beta chains from one sample, sequenced in a study of somatic mutations in cytotoxic T cells in rheumatoid arthritis. Here immunoSEQ multiplex PCR was the method, and the copy in TCRdb shows in-frame clones only, minus some. The sample includes about 25,000 clones, under 75% of them seen just once. The source material was CD8+ T cells sorted from blood. The source is a woman aged 18-29 years in good health. CDR3s include the opening cysteine and the closing phenylalanine or tryptophan. A D gene is named only where the DNA matches it firmly. Part of the rows lack a size; the others show once, few, many or a class for expanded clones.

TRBV4-1	.	TRBJ2-5	.	TGCGCCAGCAGCCAAGGCCACGGTAAGGGTCAAGAGACCCAGTACTTC	CASSQGHGKGQETQYF
TRBV28	.	TRBJ2-7	TRBD2	TGTGCCAGCAGTTTCGGGATTCTAGCGGGAATTTCGGGCGAGCAGTACTTC	CASSFGILAGISGEQYF
TRBV5-4	once	TRBJ2-2	.	TGTGCCAGCAGCGAGGGAGGCAGGGGATACACCGGGGAGCTGTTTTTT	CASSEGGRGYTGELFF
TRBV7-9	.	TRBJ2-3	.	TGTGCCAGCAGTCCTGTTGAGGACCCTCACACAGATACGCAGTATTTT	CASSPVEDPHTDTQYF
TRBV7-9	.	TRBJ2-1	.	TGTGCCAGCAGCCAGGGCCACAATGGTGAGCAGTTCTTC	CASSQGHNGEQFF
TRBV27	.	TRBJ1-1	.	TGTGCCAGCAGTCCCCTCAGGGAGTGGGACACTGAAGCTTTCTTT	CASSPLREWDTEAFF
TRBV7-9	.	TRBJ2-5	.	TGTGCCAGCAGCTCCGTAGCGGCACAAGAGACCCAGTACTTC	CASSSVAAQETQYF
TRBV18	.	TRBJ2-2	.	TGTGCCAGCTCACTGGGATTAGCGAACACCGGGGAGCTGTTTTTT	CASSLGLANTGELFF
TRBV9	.	TRBJ1-2	.	TGTGCCAGCAGCGGGGGAGGTGGAGGCTACAACTATGGCTACACCTTC	CASSGGGGGYNYGYTF
TRBV2	.	TRBJ2-5	TRBD2	TGTGCCAGCAGGGGGACTAGCGGGTACCAAGAGACCCAGTACTTC	CASRGTSGYQETQYF
TRBV7-7	.	TRBJ2-5	TRBD2	TGTGCTAGCAGCTTATCCTTGCGGGAGGAAGAGACCCAGTACTTC	CASSLSLREEETQYF
TRBV27	.	TRBJ2-7	.	TGTGCCAGCAGTTTATCAGAAAACTACGAGCAGTACTTC	CASSLSENYEQYF
TRBV28	.	TRBJ2-3	TRBD1	TGTGCCAGCAGTCGAACAGGGGAAACAGATACGCAGTATTTT	CASSRTGETDTQYF
TRBV28	.	TRBJ2-1	.	TGTGCCAGCAGTCCCACCTCTCTTTCCGACAATGAGCAGTTCTTC	CASSPTSLSDNEQFF
TRBV6-1	.	TRBJ1-5	TRBD1	TGTGCCAGCAGTGTGCAGGACAGGGGTTTCCAGCCCCAGCATTTT	CASSVQDRGFQPQHF
TRBV9	.	TRBJ2-1	.	TGTGCCAGCAGCGTTACACCCGGGAATGAGCAGTTCTTC	CASSVTPGNEQFF
TRBV2	.	TRBJ2-1	TRBD2	TGTGCCAGCACCCGAGGGGATCTAGCGGGCGAGCAGTTCTTC	CASTRGDLAGEQFF
TRBV4-1	once	TRBJ1-4	.	TGCGCCAACAGCCAAGATGTATTAGGGGCGCGAGAAAAACTGTTTTTT	CANSQDVLGAREKLFF
TRBV7-7	once	TRBJ2-4	TRBD2	TGTGCTAGCAGCTTAGCAGGGTCAACTAGCGGGGCCCAAAACATTCAGTACTTC	CASSLAGSTSGAQNIQYF
TRBV19	.	TRBJ2-3	TRBD2	TGTGCCAGTAGGACTACTAGCGGGAGCACAGATACGCAGTATTTT	CASRTTSGSTDTQYF
TRBV27	.	TRBJ2-2	TRBD2	TGTGCCAGCAGTCGACTAGCGTACACCGGGGAGCTGTTTTTT	CASSRLAYTGELFF
TRBV2	.	TRBJ2-7	.	TGTGCCAGCACAACTGTCAACTACGAGCAGTACTTC	CASTTVNYEQYF
TRBV9	few	TRBJ2-2	.	TGTGCCAGCAGCGTCTCAGCTAGCGGGGAGCTGTTTTTT	CASSVSASGELFF
TRBV28	.	TRBJ1-3	.	TGTGCCAGCAGTCCTTCCAGGGTGTGGGGAAACACCATATATTTT	CASSPSRVWGNTIYF
TRBV6-5	.	TRBJ1-1	TRBD1	TGTGCCAGCAGTTACACGACAGGGGCCACTGAAGCTTTCTTT	CASSYTTGATEAFF
TRBV7-9	.	TRBJ2-1	TRBD1	TGTGCCAGCAGTCCGCCCGACAGGGGGAGAAATGAGCAGTTCTTC	CASSPPDRGRNEQFF
TRBV7-9	once	TRBJ1-1	.	TGTGCCAGCAGCTACCAGGGAGGTTGGCCCACTGAAGCTTTCTTT	CASSYQGGWPTEAFF
TRBV9	once	TRBJ2-1	TRBD2	TGTGCCAGCAGCGTGACTAGCGGGATTCTCGACAATGAGCAGTTCTTC	CASSVTSGILDNEQFF
TRBV5-6	.	TRBJ2-1	.	TGTGCCAGTCGGGACTTTCCTCTGGGGAATGAGCAGTTCTTC	CASRDFPLGNEQFF
TRBV7-9	.	TRBJ2-2	.	TGTGCCAGCAGCCCCCCGGGGTCCGCAGGGGCGGAGAACACCGGGGAGCTGTTTTTT	CASSPPGSAGAENTGELFF
TRBV11-1	.	TRBJ2-1	.	TGTGCCAGCAGCTTAGTGAAGGGCGACAATGAGCAGTTCTTC	CASSLVKGDNEQFF
TRBV5-1	.	TRBJ2-1	.	TGCGCCAGCAGCTTGGGGTGGGGTTCCTACAATGAGCAGTTCTTC	CASSLGWGSYNEQFF
TRBV19	.	TRBJ2-5	.	TGTGCCAGTAGTATGTGGGGCGGCAGCCAAGAGACCCAGTACTTC	CASSMWGGSQETQYF
TRBV5-4	.	TRBJ2-1	TRBD1	TGTGCCAGCAGCTTTACAGGGGGAAATGAGCAGTTCTTC	CASSFTGGNEQFF
TRBV5-6	.	TRBJ2-7	TRBD1	TGTGCCAGCAGCTTCGGGACAGGTGGCGAGCAGTACTTC	CASSFGTGGEQYF
TRBV7-9	.	TRBJ2-7	.	TGTGCCAGCAGCTTGGGCACCACCTACGAGCAGTACTTC	CASSLGTTYEQYF
TRBV30	.	TRBJ1-2	.	TGTGCCGAGGATGGCCAGGGCTATGGCTACACCTTC	CAEDGQGYGYTF
TRBV6-4	.	TRBJ1-4	.	TGTGCCAGCAGTGACTCGGCACAGGCGGAAAAACTGTTTTTT	CASSDSAQAEKLFF
TRBV13	.	TRBJ1-6	.	TGTGCCAGCAGCTTTGGGGGGAGCTCCTATAATTCACCCCTCCACTTT	CASSFGGSSYNSPLHF
TRBV7-5	.	TRBJ1-2	.	TGTGCCAGAAGCTTAATAGGGTCGACAGGGGCTAACTATGGCTACACCTTC	CARSLIGSTGANYGYTF
TRBV7-9	.	TRBJ2-5	.	TGTGCCAGCAGCCCGGGACTTCAAGAGACCCAGTACTTC	CASSPGLQETQYF
TRBV27	.	TRBJ2-1	TRBD1	TGTGCCAGCAGTTCCGGGACAGGGATCGCTGAGCAGTTCTTC	CASSSGTGIAEQFF
TRBV6-1	.	TRBJ1-1	.	TGTGCCACCGGCGGAGCTTTCTTT	CATGGAFF
TRBV10-1	once	TRBJ1-2	.	TGCGCCAGCGGGGGGAACTATGGCTACACCTTC	CASGGNYGYTF
TRBV7-9	.	TRBJ2-2	.	TGTGCCAGCAGCTCAACCAGGGACGCCGGGGAGCTGTTTTTT	CASSSTRDAGELFF
TRBV6-6	.	TRBJ2-5	.	TGTGCCAGCACCTCGGGGTGGGAGACCCAGTACTTC	CASTSGWETQYF
TRBV29-1	.	TRBJ1-2	.	TGCAGCGTTGAAACCCCCGGCTATGGCTACACCTTC	CSVETPGYGYTF
TRBV5-1	few	TRBJ1-2	TRBD1	TGCGCCAGCAGACAACCTGGACAGGGGGCGGACTATGGCTACACCTTC	CASRQPGQGADYGYTF